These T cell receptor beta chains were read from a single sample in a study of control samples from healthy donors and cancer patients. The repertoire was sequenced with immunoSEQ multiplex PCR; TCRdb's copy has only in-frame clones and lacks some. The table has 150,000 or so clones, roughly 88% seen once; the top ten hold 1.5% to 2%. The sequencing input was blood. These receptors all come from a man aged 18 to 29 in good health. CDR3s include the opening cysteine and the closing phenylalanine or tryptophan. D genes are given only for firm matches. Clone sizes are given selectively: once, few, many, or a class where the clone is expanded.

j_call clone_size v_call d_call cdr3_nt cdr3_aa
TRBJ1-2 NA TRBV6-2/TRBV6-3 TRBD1 TGTGCCAGCAGTACTCTTCCGGGACAGGGGTATGGCTACACCTTC CASSTLPGQGYGYTF
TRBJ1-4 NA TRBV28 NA TGTGCCAGCAGGGGGGTGCATGAAAAACTGTTTTTT CASRGVHEKLFF
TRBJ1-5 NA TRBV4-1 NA TGCGCCAGCAGTCAAGATGGGTCAGTAAATCAGCCCCAGCATTTT CASSQDGSVNQPQHF
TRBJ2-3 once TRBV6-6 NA TGTGCCAGCAGTGACCAGGTAGATACGCAGTATTTT CASSDQVDTQYF
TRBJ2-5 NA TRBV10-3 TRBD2 TGTGCCAGCTCACTAGCGGGGGTGGAGACCCAGTACTTC CASSLAGVETQYF
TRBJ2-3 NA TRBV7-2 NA TGTGCCAGCAGGGGGGCCGGAAGTTACACAGATACGCAGTATTTT CASRGAGSYTDTQYF
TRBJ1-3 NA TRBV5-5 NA TGTGCCAGCAGCTTGAGGCCTGGAAACACCATATATTTT CASSLRPGNTIYF
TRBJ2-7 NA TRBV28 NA TGTGCCAGCACAGGGACGTACGAGCAGTACTTC CASTGTYEQYF
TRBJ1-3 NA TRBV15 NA TGTGCCACCAGCAGAGTCACGACAGGTCCCGGAAACACCATATATTTT CATSRVTTGPGNTIYF
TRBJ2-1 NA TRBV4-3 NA TGCGCCAGCAGCCAAGATCAGGCGCTCTACAATGAGCAGTTCTTC CASSQDQALYNEQFF
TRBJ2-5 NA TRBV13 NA TGTGCCAGCAGCTTACGGGAGACCCAGTACTTC CASSLRETQYF
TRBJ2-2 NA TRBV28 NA TGTGCCAGCAGTTTAGAGGGTTGGGGCACCGGGGAGCTGTTTTTT CASSLEGWGTGELFF
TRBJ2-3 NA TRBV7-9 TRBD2 TGTGCCAGCAGCTTAGAGGGACTAGCGATGAAAGATACGCAGTATTTT CASSLEGLAMKDTQYF
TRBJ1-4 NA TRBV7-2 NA TGTGCCAGCAGCTTAGTTGGGCGAGAAAAACTGTTTTTT CASSLVGREKLFF
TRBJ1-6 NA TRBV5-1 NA TGCGCCAGCAGCTTGACAGATAATTCACCCCTCCACTTT CASSLTDNSPLHF
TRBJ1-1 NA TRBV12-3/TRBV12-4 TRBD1 TGTGCCAGCACCCCGGGACAGGGCACTGAAGCTTTCTTT CASTPGQGTEAFF
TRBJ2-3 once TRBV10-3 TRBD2 TGTGCCATCAGTGACCCATCCGGGACTAGCGGGGCTCCCGATACGCAGTATTTT CAISDPSGTSGAPDTQYF
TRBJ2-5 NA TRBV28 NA TGTGCCAGCAGTGTTCCGGGACAAGAGACCCAGTACTTC CASSVPGQETQYF
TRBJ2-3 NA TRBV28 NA TGTGCCAGCTCCCTACACTCGGGGTCCGCAAGAGATACGCAGTATTTT CASSLHSGSARDTQYF
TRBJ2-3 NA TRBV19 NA TGTGCCAGTTCCGCGGGTGAACCCAGCACAGATACGCAGTATTTT CASSAGEPSTDTQYF
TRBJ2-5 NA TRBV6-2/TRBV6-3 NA TGTGCCAGCAGTTACTCCCCGGCGGGGTCGGTGACCCAGTACTTC CASSYSPAGSVTQYF
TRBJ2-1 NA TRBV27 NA TGTGCCAGCAGTTTTGGCCTGTACAATGAGCAGTTCTTC CASSFGLYNEQFF
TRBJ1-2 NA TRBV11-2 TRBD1 TGTGCCAGCAGCACCATAGGGACAGAAAGTAGGGGCTATGGCTACACCTTC CASSTIGTESRGYGYTF
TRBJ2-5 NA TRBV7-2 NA TGTGCCAGCAGCTCAACGGGCCTCCAAGAGACCCAGTACTTC CASSSTGLQETQYF
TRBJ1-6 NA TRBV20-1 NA TGCAGTGCTAGTCAGGGAGATAATTCACCCCTCCACTTT CSASQGDNSPLHF
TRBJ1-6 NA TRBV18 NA TGTGCCAGCTCAGACTACTATAATTCACCCCTCCACTTT CASSDYYNSPLHF
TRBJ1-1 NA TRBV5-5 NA TGTGCCAGCAGCTTGGGCAGTAGCACTGAAGCTTTCTTT CASSLGSSTEAFF
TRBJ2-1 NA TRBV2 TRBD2 TGTGCCAGCAGTTGGACTAGCGGGGGGCCAAATGAGCAGTTCTTC CASSWTSGGPNEQFF
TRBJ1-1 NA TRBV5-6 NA TGTGCCAGCAGCTCCACTGTGGGACGGGAGAACACTGAAGCTTTCTTT CASSSTVGRENTEAFF